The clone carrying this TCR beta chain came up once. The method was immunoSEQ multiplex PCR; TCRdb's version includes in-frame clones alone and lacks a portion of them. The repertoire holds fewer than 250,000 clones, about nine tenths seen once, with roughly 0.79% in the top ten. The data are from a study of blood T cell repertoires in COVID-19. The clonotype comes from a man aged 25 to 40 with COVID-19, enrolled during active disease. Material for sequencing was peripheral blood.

CDR3 coding DNA: TGTGCCAGTCCAGACAGGGGGGGGTACGAGCAGTACTTC. Its protein product is CASPDRGGYEQYF. This chain joins TRBV25-1 and TRBJ2-7; 9 nucleotides align to TRBD1. Germline-derived CDR1 and CDR2 are MGHDK and SYGVNS. The CDR3 covers 13 residues. V was pared by 9 bases and J by 4 bases, with 7 bases of the junction left unmatched.